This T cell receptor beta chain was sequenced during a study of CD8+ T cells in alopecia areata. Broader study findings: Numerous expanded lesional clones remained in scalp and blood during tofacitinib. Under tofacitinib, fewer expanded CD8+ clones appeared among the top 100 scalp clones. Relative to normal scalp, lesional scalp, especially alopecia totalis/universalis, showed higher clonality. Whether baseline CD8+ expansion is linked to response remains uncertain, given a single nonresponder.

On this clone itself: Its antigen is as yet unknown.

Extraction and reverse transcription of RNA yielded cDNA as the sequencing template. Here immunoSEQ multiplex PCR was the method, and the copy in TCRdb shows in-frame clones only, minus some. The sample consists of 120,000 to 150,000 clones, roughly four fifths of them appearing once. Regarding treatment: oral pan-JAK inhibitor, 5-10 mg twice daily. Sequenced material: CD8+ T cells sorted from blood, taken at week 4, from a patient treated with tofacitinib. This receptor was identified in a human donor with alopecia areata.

The CDR3 sequence is CASSVIVLAGVREQFF. The DNA of the CDR3 is TGTGCCAGCAGTGTTATCGTTCTAGCGGGGGTTCGTGAGCAGTTCTTC. The rearrangement joins TRBV27 to TRBJ2-1; 10 nucleotides align to TRBD2. The CDR3 sequence is 16 residues long. Trimming at V came to 5 bases and at J to 9 bases, leaving 13 bases not matched to a gene. Germline CDR1 is MNHEY and CDR2 is SMNVEV (reference sequence).